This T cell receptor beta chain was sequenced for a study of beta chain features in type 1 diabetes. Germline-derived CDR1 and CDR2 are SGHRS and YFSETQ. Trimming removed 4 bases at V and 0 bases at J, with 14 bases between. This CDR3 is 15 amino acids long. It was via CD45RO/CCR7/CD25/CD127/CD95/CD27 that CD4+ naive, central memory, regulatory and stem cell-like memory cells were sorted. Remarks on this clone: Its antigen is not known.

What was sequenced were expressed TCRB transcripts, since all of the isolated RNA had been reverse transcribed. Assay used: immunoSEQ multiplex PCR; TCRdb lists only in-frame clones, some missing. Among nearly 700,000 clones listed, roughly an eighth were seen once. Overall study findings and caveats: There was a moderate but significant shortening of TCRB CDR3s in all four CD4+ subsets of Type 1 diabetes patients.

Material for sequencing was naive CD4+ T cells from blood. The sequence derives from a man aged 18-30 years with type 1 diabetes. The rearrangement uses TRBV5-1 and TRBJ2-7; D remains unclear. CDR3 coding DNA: TGCGCCAGCAGCCCGTCGACATCCCCCTCCTACGAGCAGTACTTC. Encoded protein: CASSPSTSPSYEQYF.